These T cell receptor beta chains were read from a single sample in a study of OX40 agonist ivuxolimab in advanced cancers. The table came from immunoSEQ multiplex PCR; TCRdb's copy has only in-frame clones and leaves some out. The sample lists about 36,000 clones, 74% occurring once. This sample comprised CD4+ or CD8+ T cells sorted from blood, obtained in a trial of the OX40 agonist ivuxolimab. The receptor set was obtained from an adult with an advanced solid tumor such as melanoma, head and neck, liver or kidney cancer. Both conserved end residues are part of each CDR3. The D gene is left open where the match is weak. Not all rows give a size; the values are once, few, many and, for expanded clones, a class.

>TRBV2|.|.|TRBJ1-5
TGTGCCAGCAGTGGGGGGGGGCCTCAGCCCCAGCATTTT
CASSGGGPQPQHF
>TRBV11-2|.|TRBD1|TRBJ1-1
TGTGCCAGCAGCCCAAGGGACAGGGGGTCTAACATAGCTTTCTTT
CASSPRDRGSNIAFF
>TRBV5-5|.|.|TRBJ1-4
TGTGCCAGCAGCCCCGTCCCAACTAATGAAAAACTGTTTTTT
CASSPVPTNEKLFF
>TRBV4-1|.|.|TRBJ1-1
TGCGCCAGCAGCATCCGGATATGGGGGCGGGAGGACACTGAAGCTTTCTTT
CASSIRIWGREDTEAFF
>TRBV28|.|.|TRBJ1-4
TGTGCCAGCAGTCGGCTAGGGACGGGTGAAAAACTGTTTTTT
CASSRLGTGEKLFF
>TRBV10-3|.|TRBD1|TRBJ1-1
TGTGCCATCAGAAGCACAGGGGGCGCGGGCACTGAAGCTTTCTTT
CAIRSTGGAGTEAFF
>TRBV5-6|.|.|TRBJ2-7
TGTGCCAGCAGCCGCCGGACAGAGCGAGGCGTAGCAGCGGACTTC
CASSRRTERGVAADF
>TRBV6-1|.|.|TRBJ1-1
TGTGCCAGCTCGCTGATGAGGAGAGATGGAGCTTTCTTT
CASSLMRRDGAFF
>TRBV4-1|.|.|TRBJ2-1
TGCGCCAGCAGCCAAGATTCGTGGGGAAATGAGCAGTTCTTC
CASSQDSWGNEQFF
>TRBV5-1|.|.|TRBJ2-1
TGCGCCAGCAGCTTGGATCCGGTGAGCTCCTACAATGAGCAGTTCTTC
CASSLDPVSSYNEQFF
>TRBV19|.|.|TRBJ1-5
TGTGCCAGTAGTATCGACACTAGGGTCGGCCAGCCCCAGCATTTT
CASSIDTRVGQPQHF
>TRBV5-6|.|.|TRBJ1-6
TGTGCCAGCAGCGGGGGTACCAATTCACCCCTCCACTTT
CASSGGTNSPLHF
>TRBV2|.|TRBD1|TRBJ2-5
TGTGCCAGCAGAGGGGGCAATAAACAAGAGACCCAGTACTTC
CASRGGNKQETQYF
>TRBV29-1|few|TRBD2|TRBJ2-5
TGCAGCGTGCAGACTAGCGGGGGGGCCGGAGAGACCCAGTACTTC
CSVQTSGGAGETQYF
>TRBV2|few|TRBD1|TRBJ1-2
TGTGCCAGCACTAGGGACAGGGGTGCCTATGGCTACACCTTC
CASTRDRGAYGYTF
>TRBV30|.|.|TRBJ1-1
TGTGCCTGGGGCGAAGGGCACACTGAAGCTTTCTTT
CAWGEGHTEAFF
>TRBV30|.|.|TRBJ2-2
TGTGCCTCCGGGACTGCGAACACCGGGGAGCTGTTTTTT
CASGTANTGELFF
>TRBV15|.|.|TRBJ2-4
TGTGCCACCAGCTCTCGGGCGGGTGGAATTCAGTACTTC
CATSSRAGGIQYF
>TRBV19|once|.|TRBJ2-1
TGTGCCAGTAGTTCCGGGGGCTCCTACAATGAGCAGTTCTTC
CASSSGGSYNEQFF